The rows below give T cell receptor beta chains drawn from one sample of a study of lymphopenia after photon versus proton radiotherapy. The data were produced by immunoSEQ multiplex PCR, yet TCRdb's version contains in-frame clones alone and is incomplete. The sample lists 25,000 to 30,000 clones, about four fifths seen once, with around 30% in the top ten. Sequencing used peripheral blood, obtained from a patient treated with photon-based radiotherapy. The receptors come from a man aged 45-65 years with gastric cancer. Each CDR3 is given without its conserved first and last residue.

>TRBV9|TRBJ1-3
ASSVALLGNTIY
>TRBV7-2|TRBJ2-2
ASSFDTGELF
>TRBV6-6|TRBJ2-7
ASSFGSTGEQY
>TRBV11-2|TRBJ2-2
ASSPTRLAGGPGELF
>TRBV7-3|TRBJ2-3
ASSFRVTDTQY
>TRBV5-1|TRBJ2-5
ASSNGKGPNQETQY
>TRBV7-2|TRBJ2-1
ASSTTSANEQF
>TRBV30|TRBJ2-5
AWSSQQETQY
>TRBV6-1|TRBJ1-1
ASSIETGTGAA
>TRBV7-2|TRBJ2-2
ASSKGQGSTGELF
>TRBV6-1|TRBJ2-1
ASMTSGDNEQF
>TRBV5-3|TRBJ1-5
ARSVRRNSNQPQH
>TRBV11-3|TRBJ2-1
ASSAYNEQF
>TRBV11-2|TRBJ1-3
ASSLFSGNTIY
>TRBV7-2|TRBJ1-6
ASSLFGGSGSPLH
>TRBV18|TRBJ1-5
ASSPGRSNQPQH
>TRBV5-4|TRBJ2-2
ASSFRTGVNTGELF
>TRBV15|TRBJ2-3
ATSRGLAGSTDTQY
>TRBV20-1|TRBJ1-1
SARGFTEAF
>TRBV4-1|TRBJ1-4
ASSFRTAWGEKLF
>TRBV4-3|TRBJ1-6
ASSQDNVLNSPLH
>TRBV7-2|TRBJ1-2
ASSTGISIGYT
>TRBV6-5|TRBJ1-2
ASSYSGTYGYT
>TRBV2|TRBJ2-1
ASSGSRLAGVGEQF
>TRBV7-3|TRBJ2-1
ASSLGRGSYNEQF
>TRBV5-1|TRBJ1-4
ASSKGVTTNEKLF